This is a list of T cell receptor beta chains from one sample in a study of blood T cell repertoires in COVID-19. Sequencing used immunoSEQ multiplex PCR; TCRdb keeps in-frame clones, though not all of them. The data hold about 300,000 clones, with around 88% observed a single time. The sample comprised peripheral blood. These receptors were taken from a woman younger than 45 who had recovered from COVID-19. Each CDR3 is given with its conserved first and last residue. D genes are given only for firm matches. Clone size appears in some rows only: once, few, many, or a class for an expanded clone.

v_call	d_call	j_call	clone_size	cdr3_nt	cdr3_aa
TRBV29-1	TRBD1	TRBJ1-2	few	TGCAGCGCCGAACAGGGGGCCCATGGCTACACCTTC	CSAEQGAHGYTF
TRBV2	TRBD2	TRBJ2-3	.	TGTGCCAGCAATCTTAGCGGGGGGGAAGATACGCAGTATTTT	CASNLSGGEDTQYF
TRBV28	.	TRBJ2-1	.	TGTGCCAGCAGTTCGGGGACTCCTCCTGGGCAGTTCTTC	CASSSGTPPGQFF
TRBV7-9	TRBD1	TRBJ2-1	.	TGTGCCAGCAGCTTAAGGGCAGGGGGCAATGAGCAGTTCTTC	CASSLRAGGNEQFF
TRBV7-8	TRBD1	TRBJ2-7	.	TGTGCCAGCAGCTCGACAGGGCGCGAGCAGTACTTC	CASSSTGREQYF
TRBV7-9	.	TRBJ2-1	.	TGTGCCAGCAGCCCCCGGACAAGACTCTCCTACAATGAGCAGTTCTTC	CASSPRTRLSYNEQFF
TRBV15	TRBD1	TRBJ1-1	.	TGTGCCACCAGCAGAGGCCCGGGACAGCCTGAAGCTTTCTTT	CATSRGPGQPEAFF
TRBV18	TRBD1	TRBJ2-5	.	TGTGCCAGCTCCCCCGGGACAGAAGAGACCCAGTACTTC	CASSPGTEETQYF
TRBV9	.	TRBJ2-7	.	TGTGCCAGCAGCGTAGGGCAGAACTACGAGCAGTACTTC	CASSVGQNYEQYF
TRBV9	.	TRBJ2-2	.	TGTGCCAGCACCCAACTTGATAGATCCGGGGAGCTGTTTTTT	CASTQLDRSGELFF
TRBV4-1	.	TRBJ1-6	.	TGCGCCAGCATTACGGGACATCTAAATTCACCCCTCCACTTT	CASITGHLNSPLHF
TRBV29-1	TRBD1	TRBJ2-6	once	TGCAGCGTTACAGGGGGATCTGGGGCCAACGTCCTGACTTTC	CSVTGGSGANVLTF
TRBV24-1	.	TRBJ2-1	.	TGTGCCACCAGTGTTCAGAATGAGCAGTTCTTC	CATSVQNEQFF
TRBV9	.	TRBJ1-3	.	TGTGCCAGCAGCGGTCAGGGCGTCGGGTCTAACACCATATATTTT	CASSGQGVGSNTIYF
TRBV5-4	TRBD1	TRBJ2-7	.	TGTGCCAGCAGCTTTAGTCCAGGGGGCCGGTACGAGCAGTACTTC	CASSFSPGGRYEQYF
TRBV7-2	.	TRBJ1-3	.	TGTGCCAGCAGCTTAGGGACTGCCTCTGGAAACACCATATATTTT	CASSLGTASGNTIYF
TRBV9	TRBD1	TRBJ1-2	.	TGTGCCAGCAGCACTCAGGGACAGGCTAACTATGGCTACACCTTC	CASSTQGQANYGYTF
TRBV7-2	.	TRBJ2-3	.	TGTGCCAGCAGCTTAGTATTTGAGGATACGCAGTATTTT	CASSLVFEDTQYF
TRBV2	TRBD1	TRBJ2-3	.	TGTGCCAGCAGGACAGGGGTCACAGATACGCAGTATTTT	CASRTGVTDTQYF
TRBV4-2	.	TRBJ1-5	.	TGTGCCAGCTCTGTTTTCAGGGGAAGCAATCAGCCCCAGCATTTT	CASSVFRGSNQPQHF
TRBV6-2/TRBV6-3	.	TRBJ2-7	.	TGTGCCAGCAGTTATCCGGGAAACTCCTACGAGCAGTACTTC	CASSYPGNSYEQYF
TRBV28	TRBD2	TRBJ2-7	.	TGTGCCAGCAGTCCTGGGGGTAGCGGGGGGATCACCTACGAGCAGTACTTC	CASSPGGSGGITYEQYF
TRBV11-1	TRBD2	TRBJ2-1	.	TGTGCCAGCACCTTCTTAGGGAGGGGAAGGGGCAATGAGCAGTTCTTC	CASTFLGRGRGNEQFF
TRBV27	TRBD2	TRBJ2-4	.	TGTGCCAGCAGTCCAAGCGGGGGGCTTCGCGGAAACATTCAGTACTTC	CASSPSGGLRGNIQYF
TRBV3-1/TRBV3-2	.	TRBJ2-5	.	TGTGCCAGCAGCCAATCACTAGAGTTAGAGACCCAGTACTTC	CASSQSLELETQYF
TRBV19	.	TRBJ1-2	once	TGTGCCAGTAGTATCGGGGGGAGAGGTGGCCATGGCTACACCTTC	CASSIGGRGGHGYTF
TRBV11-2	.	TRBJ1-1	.	TGTGCCAGCAGCTTAGCATGGGGGCAGGACACTGAAGCTTTCTTT	CASSLAWGQDTEAFF
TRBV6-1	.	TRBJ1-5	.	TGTGCCAGCAGTGAGGGGGGGCACGCACCCCAGCATTTT	CASSEGGHAPQHF
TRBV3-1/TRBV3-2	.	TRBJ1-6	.	TGTGCCAGCAGCCGGACAGAGGATTCACCCCTCCACTTT	CASSRTEDSPLHF
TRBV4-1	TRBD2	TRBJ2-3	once	TGCGCCAGCAGCCAAGATCTAGGACTAGCGGGGGGCCGGGATACGCAGTATTTT	CASSQDLGLAGGRDTQYF
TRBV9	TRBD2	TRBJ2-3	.	TGTGCCAGCGCGGGGGGAGGGACAGATACGCAGTATTTT	CASAGGGTDTQYF
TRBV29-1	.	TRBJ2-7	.	TGCAGCGTTGAAAGAGGCCCTTACGAGCAGTACTTC	CSVERGPYEQYF
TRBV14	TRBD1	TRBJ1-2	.	TGTGCCAGCAGCGTGGACAGGGGCGACTATGGCTACACCTTC	CASSVDRGDYGYTF
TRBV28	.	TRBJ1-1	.	TGTGCCAGCAGTTTAAAAGTGGGCACCGTAGCTTTCTTT	CASSLKVGTVAFF
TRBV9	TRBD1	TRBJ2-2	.	TGTGCCAGCAGCGTACACCCTGGACAGGGGAACACCGGGGAGCTGTTTTTT	CASSVHPGQGNTGELFF
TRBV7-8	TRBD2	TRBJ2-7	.	TGTGCCAGCAGCTTAGACGAGCCGGGACTAGCGTGGAGGTACGAGCAGTACTTC	CASSLDEPGLAWRYEQYF
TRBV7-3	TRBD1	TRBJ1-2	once	TGTGCCAGCAGCTCCGGGACAGGGGGCTACACCTTC	CASSSGTGGYTF
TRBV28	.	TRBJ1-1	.	TGTGCCAGCAGTTTATTGGGGGCGAACACTGAAGCTTTCTTT	CASSLLGANTEAFF
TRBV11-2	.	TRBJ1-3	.	TGTGCCAGCAGCAACAATCGGGGCACCATATATTTT	CASSNNRGTIYF
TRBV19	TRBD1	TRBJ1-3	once	TGTGCCAGTACCATATCGACAGGGCGGACTGGAAACACCATATATTTT	CASTISTGRTGNTIYF
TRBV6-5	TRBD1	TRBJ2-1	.	TGTGCCAGCAGTTACTCGCCGGGACAGGCATATGAGCAGTTCTTC	CASSYSPGQAYEQFF
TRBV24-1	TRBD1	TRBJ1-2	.	TGTGCCACCAGTGACCAGGGACAGAGCTATGGCTACACCTTC	CATSDQGQSYGYTF
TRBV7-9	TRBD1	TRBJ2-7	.	TGTGCCAGCAGCCTAGGAGCAGGGGGAAACTACGAGCAGTACTTC	CASSLGAGGNYEQYF
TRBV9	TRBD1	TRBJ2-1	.	TGTGCCAGCAGCCTCGCCGGGACAGGGATCTCCTACAATGAGCAGTTCTTC	CASSLAGTGISYNEQFF
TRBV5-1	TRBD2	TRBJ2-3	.	TGCGCCAGCAGCTTCTTTAGACTAGCGGGGACAGATACGCAGTATTTT	CASSFFRLAGTDTQYF
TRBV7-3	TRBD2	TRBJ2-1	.	TGTGCCAGCAGCACCTCTGGGGCGGGGGGCCCCAATGAGCAGTTCTTC	CASSTSGAGGPNEQFF
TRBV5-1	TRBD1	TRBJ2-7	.	TGCGCCAGCAGCTTGGGACAGGGGGCACCCTACGAGCAGTACTTC	CASSLGQGAPYEQYF
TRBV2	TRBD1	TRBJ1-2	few	TGTGCCAGCAGCAAGGACAGGCCGAGGGGCTACACCTTC	CASSKDRPRGYTF
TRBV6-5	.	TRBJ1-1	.	TGTGCCAGCAGTCGAGGGAAGAACACTGAAGCTTTCTTT	CASSRGKNTEAFF
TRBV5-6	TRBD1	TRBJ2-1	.	TGTGCCAGCAGCCCGGACAGGGTTACGTACAATGAGCAGTTCTTC	CASSPDRVTYNEQFF